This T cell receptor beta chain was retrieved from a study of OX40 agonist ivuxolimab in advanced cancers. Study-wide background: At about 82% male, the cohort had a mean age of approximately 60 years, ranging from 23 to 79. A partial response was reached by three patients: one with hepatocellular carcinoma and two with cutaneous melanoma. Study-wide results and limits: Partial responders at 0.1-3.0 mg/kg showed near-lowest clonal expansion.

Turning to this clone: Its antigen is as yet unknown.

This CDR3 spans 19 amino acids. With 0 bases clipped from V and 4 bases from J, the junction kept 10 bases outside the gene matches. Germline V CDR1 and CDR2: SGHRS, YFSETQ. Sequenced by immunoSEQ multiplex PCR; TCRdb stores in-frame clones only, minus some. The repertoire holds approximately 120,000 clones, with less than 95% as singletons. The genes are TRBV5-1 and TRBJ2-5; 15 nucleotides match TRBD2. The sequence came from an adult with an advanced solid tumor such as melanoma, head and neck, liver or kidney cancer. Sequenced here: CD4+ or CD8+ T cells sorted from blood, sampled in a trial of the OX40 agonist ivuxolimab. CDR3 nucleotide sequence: TGCGCCAGCAGCTTGGAGGGGACTAGCGGGAGGAAGGCTGGAGAGACCCAGTACTTC. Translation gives CASSLEGTSGRKAGETQYF.